Below, 30 T cell receptor beta chains from the same sample are listed, as sequenced in a study of shared T cell receptors in the human thymus. TCRdb's table, derived via immunoSEQ multiplex PCR, lists solely in-frame clones and lacks some. The data show 500,000 to 550,000 clones, with around 78% seen just once and around 0.012% held by the top ten. The sample was also reused in another study, on human thymus T cells.

Input material: thymocytes. The receptors were gathered from a boy younger than two with a congenital heart defect.

This clone was seen only a few times. CDR3 sequence: CASSSGAGANVLTF. The CDR3 bases are TGTGCCAGCAGTTCAGGGGCTGGGGCCAACGTCCTGACTTTC. The rearrangement joins TRBV28 to TRBJ2-6; D is possibly TRBD1 (6 bases). The CDR3 consists of 14 residues. Trimming removed 4 bases from V and 2 bases from J, with 6 bases in between. The germline V gene has CDR1 MDHEN and CDR2 SYDVKM.

The genes are TRBV27 and TRBJ2-7, with 7 positions matching TRBD1. The trim removed 6 bases at V and 3 bases at J, leaving 8 bases unmatched. The CDR3 loop spans 14 amino acids. CDR1 is MNHEY, CDR2 SMNVEV, per germline (reference sequence). CDR3 region: CASRKTGLHYEQYF. The CDR3 DNA follows: TGTGCCAGCAGGAAGACAGGGCTCCACTACGAGCAGTACTTC.

DNA of the CDR3: TGTGCCACCAGCAGATCCATAAGGGGTGCGGGGCCCTACGAGCAGTACTTC. Protein sequence: CATSRSIRGAGPYEQYF. This rearrangement joins TRBV15 to TRBJ2-7, with D perhaps TRBD2 (6 bases). Looked up from germline, CDR1 is LNHNV and CDR2 is YYDKDF (reference sequence). Deletions cut 2 bases from V and 2 bases from J, with 19 bases between. There are 17 residues in the CDR3.

This clone was found once. The chain carries TRBV10-1 and TRBJ2-7; TRBD2 matches 13 bases. CDR3 length: 16 residues. CDR1 is WNHNN and CDR2 is SYGVQD in the germline V gene (reference sequence). V lost 8 bases and J lost 4; bases outside the gene matches: 11. Here the CDR3 DNA reads TGCGCCAGCTCCCCACCGGGACTAGCGGGAAAATACGAGCAGTACTTC. It is translated as CASSPPGLAGKYEQYF.

This clone was counted between two and nine times. This chain joins TRBV7-2 and TRBJ1-1, with TRBD1 identical over 9 bases. Germline CDR1 reads SGHTA; CDR2 reads FQGNSA. The CDR3 is 14 amino acids. V trimming: 7 bases; J trimming: 5 bases; junction bases outside the gene matches: 8. This chain's CDR3 is CASTTGQGRTEAFF. For the CDR3, the DNA is TGTGCCAGCACTACAGGACAGGGGAGGACTGAAGCTTTCTTT.

J is TRBJ2-7 and V is TRBV5-4, with D possibly matching TRBD2 (6 bases). Deletions cut 4 bases from V and 3 bases from J, with 17 bases between. The length of the CDR3 is 15 residues. Germline V gene sequence: CDR1 SGHNT, CDR2 YYREEE (reference sequence). DNA of the CDR3: TGTGCCAGCAGCCTGGGGGGAGCGGAACACTACGAGCAGTACTTC. Translated, it gives CASSLGGAEHYEQYF.

The chain is built from TRBV7-4 and TRBJ2-3; possible D gene TRBD1, 6 bases. Trimming pared 1 base from V and 14 bases from J, leaving 13 bases between. The CDR3 is 12 amino acids. The germline gives CDR1 SGHVT, CDR2 SQSDAQ. The CDR3, as DNA: TGTGCCAGCAGCTTAGAAGGGGGAGTTCGGTATTTT. Amino acid sequence: CASSLEGGVRYF.

This clone was seen a handful of times. The chain employs TRBV14 and TRBJ2-7; possible D gene TRBD1, 6 bases. Germline assignment: CDR1 SGHDN and CDR2 FVKESK. V was clipped by 3 bases and J by 6 bases, with 21 bases between them. CDR3 length: 16 amino acids. As DNA, the CDR3 is TGTGCCAGCAGCCAGGGAAACAGGGAAGACCGCCTCGAGCAGTACTTC. Its translation is CASSQGNREDRLEQYF.

This chain connects TRBV7-9 to TRBJ2-1; TRBD2 matches 7 bases. The V gene's germline CDR1 is SEHNR and CDR2 FQNEAQ (reference sequence). V dropped 1 base and J dropped 1; count of bases not matched to a gene: 4. This CDR3 contains 16 residues. DNA of the CDR3: TGTGCCAGCAGCTTAGTGGTTAGCGGGTCCTACAATGAGCAGTTCTTC. Its translation is CASSLVVSGSYNEQFF.

Only a few counts were recorded for this clone. V and J are TRBV19 and TRBJ2-1; 14 bases fit TRBD2. This CDR3 region has 16 residues. V lost 3 bases to trimming and J lost 6 bases; unmatched junction nucleotides: 4. The V gene's germline CDR1 is LNHDA and CDR2 SQIVND (reference sequence). The CDR3 nucleotides read TGTGCCAGTAGTATGGGGGGACTAGCGGGAGTCAATGAGCAGTTCTTC. This sequence encodes CASSMGGLAGVNEQFF.

This clone occurred a few times. The V call is TRBV5-1, the J call TRBJ2-1; TRBD1 might be the D (6 bases). V was cut by 7 bases and J by 5 bases, with 31 bases left in between. CDR3 length: 19 residues. Germline CDR1 SGHRS, CDR2 YFSETQ. CDR3 amino acids: CASPSQGSVPQSRDNEQFF. CDR3 sequence (DNA): TGCGCCAGCCCGAGCCAGGGGAGCGTTCCACAGTCCAGAGACAATGAGCAGTTCTTC.

The V and J genes are TRBV27 and TRBJ2-7; perhaps TRBD1 as D (5 bases). V was shortened by 7 bases and J by 2 bases, with 27 bases between the two germline ends. Germline CDR1 MNHEY, CDR2 SMNVEV (reference sequence). CDR3 length equals 18 residues. CDR3 sequence reads: CASNWKTSETAKPYEQYF. The CDR3 DNA sequence: TGTGCCAGCAACTGGAAAACAAGCGAGACAGCGAAACCCTACGAGCAGTACTTC.

The rearrangement links TRBV5-1 to TRBJ2-2, with 14 bases lining up with TRBD2. CDR1 is SGHRS, CDR2 YFSETQ, per germline. The V segment lost 4 bases and the J segment 3 bases; nucleotides outside the gene matches: 14. The CDR3 has 20 amino acids. CDR3 DNA: TGCGCCAGCAGCCGGAAGACTAGCGGGAGGGCCTTCGGAGACACCGGGGAGCTGTTTTTT. Translated: CASSRKTSGRAFGDTGELFF.

V gene TRBV20-1 combines with J gene TRBJ2-1, with D maybe TRBD2 (6 bases). Looked up from germline, CDR1 is DFQATT and CDR2 is SNEGSKA (reference sequence). The V and J ends lost 3 bases and 11 bases respectively, with 11 bases between them. The CDR3 extends over 11 amino acids. CDR3 amino acids: CSARGSGQQFF. The CDR3 nucleotides are TGCAGTGCTAGGGGGAGCGGGCAGCAGTTCTTC.

This clone was counted only a few times. The chain combines TRBV25-1 with TRBJ2-1; possible D gene TRBD1, 5 bases. The germline gives CDR1 MGHDK, CDR2 SYGVNS. Trimming removed 2 bases at V and 5 bases at J, with 13 bases between. The CDR3 spans 15 residues. CDR3 DNA: TGTGCCAGCAGTGAAGGGCAGGGTACCCACAATGAGCAGTTCTTC. Amino acids: CASSEGQGTHNEQFF.

The rearrangement links TRBV19 to TRBJ2-2, with TRBD2 as a possible D gene (6 bases). V gave up 3 bases and J gave up 4 bases, with 15 bases separating them. Germline V gene data show CDR1 as LNHDA and CDR2 as SQIVND (reference sequence). This CDR3 spans 16 amino acids. CDR3 in amino acids: CASSIGRTPRTGELFF. The DNA for the CDR3 is TGTGCCAGTAGTATTGGGAGGACCCCCCGCACCGGGGAGCTGTTTTTT.

This chain connects TRBV30 to TRBJ2-5, with a possible D match to TRBD1 (6 bases). The assigned J gene may be wrong: the sequence end matches TRBJ2-7 better. Germline loops: CDR1 GTSNPN, CDR2 SVGIG (reference sequence). The CDR3 sequence is 13 residues long. The CDR3 coding sequence is TGTGCCTGGAGTGGGGGGCGAGGGTACGAGCAGTACTTC. This sequence encodes CAWSGGRGYEQYF.

CDR3 protein: CASACRTSGNQETQYF. The CDR3 DNA is TGTGCCAGCGCTTGCCGGACTAGCGGGAACCAAGAGACCCAGTACTTC. The chain joins TRBV14 to TRBJ2-5; 12 bases fit TRBD2. Unmatched junction bases numbered 7, after V lost 8 bases and J lost 0 bases. Germline values: CDR1 SGHDN, CDR2 FVKESK. The CDR3 runs 16 residues. The complete variable domain, with remaining parts taken from reference TRBV14 and TRBJ2-5, reads EAGVTQFPSHSVIEKGQTVTLRCDPISGHDNLYWYRRVMGKEIKFLLHFVKESKQDESGMPNNRFLAERTGGTYSTLKVQPAELEDSGVYFCASACRTSGNQETQYFGPGTRLLVL.

The chain combines TRBV5-8 with TRBJ2-7, with 9 bases fitting TRBD1. The CDR3 runs to 19 residues. Germline V gene sequence: CDR1 SGHTS, CDR2 YDEGEE. With 4 bases clipped from V and 0 bases from J, the junction kept 17 bases outside the gene matches. The CDR3 region is CASSIPRDRALESSYEQYF. CDR3 nucleotide sequence: TGTGCCAGCAGCATCCCCCGGGACAGGGCCCTCGAAAGCTCCTACGAGCAGTACTTC.

This chain uses TRBV30 with TRBJ2-1; TRBD2 matches 8 bases. CDR3 length: 20 amino acids. V dropped 3 bases and J dropped 1; count of bases not matched to a gene: 20. Germline V gene lookup returns CDR1 GTSNPN and CDR2 SVGIG (reference sequence). This CDR3 is CAWSPPSGSTARGSYNEQFF. The CDR3 DNA reads TGTGCCTGGAGCCCTCCCAGCGGGAGTACCGCGCGGGGTTCCTACAATGAGCAGTTCTTC.

The chain recombines TRBV10-3 with TRBJ2-3, with 10 bases lining up with TRBD2. CDR3 size: 18 residues. V trimming: 2 bases; J trimming: 4 bases; junction bases outside the gene matches: 12. Germline CDR1 is ENHRY and CDR2 is SYGVKD. CDR3 sequence (DNA): TGTGCCATCAGTGAGAGGGAGCGGGAGGGGCCGCGGGCAGATACGCAGTATTTT. It yields the protein CAISEREREGPRADTQYF.

The chain recombines TRBV2 with TRBJ1-1, with a weak D call TRBD1 (5 bases). V gave up 7 bases and J gave up 10 bases, with 22 bases separating them. From germline, CDR1 is SNHLY and CDR2 FYNNEI. The CDR3 is 14 residues long. The CDR3 loop reads CASTGGTYRSRAFF. The CDR3 bases are TGTGCCAGCACGGGCGGGACCTACAGGTCCCGAGCTTTCTTT. The variable domain in full, completed from reference TRBV2 and TRBJ1-1, reads EPEVTQTPSHQVTQMGQEVILRCVPISNHLYFYWYRQILGQKVEFLVSFYNNEISEKSEIFDDQFSVERPDGSNFTLKIRSTKLEDSAMYFCASTGGTYRSRAFFGQGTRLTVV.

The chain couples TRBV10-3 to TRBJ2-5; no firm D call. This CDR3 comprises 13 residues. Germline V lookup: CDR1 ENHRY, CDR2 SYGVKD. V lost 0 bases and J 9 bases, leaving 11 bases between the germline ends. For the CDR3, the DNA is TGTGCCATCAGTGAGTCGAACGATGGAGCCCAGTACTTC. Translated, it gives CAISESNDGAQYF.

V usage is TRBV5-4 and J usage is TRBJ1-2; 7 positions match TRBD1. The CDR3 loop spans 14 amino acids. CDR1 and CDR2 from the germline V gene are SGHNT and YYREEE (reference sequence). The junction had 9 bases not matched to a gene; V was cut back by 3 bases and J by 7 bases. The CDR3 loop is CASSWEQGLRGYTF. The CDR3 nucleotides read TGTGCCAGCAGCTGGGAACAGGGGCTACGTGGCTACACCTTC.

V and J are TRBV7-6 and TRBJ2-1; 9 nucleotides agree with TRBD1. CDR1 is SGHVS, CDR2 FNYEAQ, per germline. V lost 10 bases, J lost 5 bases, and 12 bases stayed unmatched. This CDR3 region has 15 residues. CDR3 protein: CAIHPLDRGNNEQFF. The CDR3 coding sequence is TGTGCCATACATCCGTTGGACAGGGGTAACAATGAGCAGTTCTTC.

This clone is a singleton in its sample. This chain uses TRBV29-1 with TRBJ1-2; D is unresolved. Germline assignment: CDR1 SQVTM and CDR2 ANQGSEA. The CDR3 contains 10 residues. The V gene lost 3 bases and the J gene lost 13 bases, with 12 bases spanning the gap. CDR3: CSVDPYSRTF. As DNA, the CDR3 is TGCAGCGTTGATCCCTACTCGCGCACCTTC.

This clone was picked up one time. The chain is built from TRBV28 and TRBJ2-5; 7 bases are a match to TRBD2. The V gene end was trimmed by 8 bases and the J gene end by 5 bases; junction bases not matched to a gene: 8. Germline values: CDR1 MDHEN, CDR2 SYDVKM. The length of the CDR3 is 13 residues. CDR3 nucleotides: TGTGCCAGCCTAGGGACCGGGAGGGAGACCCAGTACTTC. Amino acids: CASLGTGRETQYF.

This chain connects TRBV7-2 to TRBJ2-7; 8 bases match TRBD1. V shed 5 bases and J 6 bases; nucleotides not matched to a gene: 6. The V gene's germline CDR1 is SGHTA and CDR2 FQGNSA. This CDR3 contains 13 residues. In nucleotides, the CDR3 is TGTGCCAGCAGCCAAATTACAGGGGGCGAGCAGTACTTC. It translates to CASSQITGGEQYF.

The CDR3 nucleotides are TGTGCCATCAGTGAGCGGAGGGTCAAAGAGACCCAGTACTTC. Its translation is CAISERRVKETQYF. The chain carries TRBV10-3 and TRBJ2-5; TRBD2 is a possible D gene (6 bases). The CDR3 has 14 residues. CDR1 and CDR2 from the germline V gene are ENHRY and SYGVKD. Trimming cost V 2 bases and J 3 bases, with 10 bases left between them.

The chain has TRBV5-6 and TRBJ2-3, with 13 bases lining up with TRBD2. The ends lost 3 bases at V and 2 bases at J; junction bases unmatched: 3. Germline V lookup: CDR1 SGHDT, CDR2 YYEEEE. This CDR3 comprises 16 residues. DNA of the CDR3: TGTGCCAGCAGCTACACTAGCGGGAGGGCCACAGATACGCAGTATTTT. It encodes CASSYTSGRATDTQYF.